This T cell receptor (beta chain) was captured in a study of blood T cell repertoires in COVID-19. As for the study in general: Donors in the United States, Italy and Spain gave samples during acute or convalescent COVID-19.

The CDR3 contains 14 residues. Germline assignment: CDR1 SQVTM and CDR2 ANQGSEA. The V gene end was trimmed by 2 bases and the J gene end by 6 bases; junction bases not matched to a gene: 2. In the original workflow: The assay estimated nucleated cells by amplifying reference gene primers. The assay was immunoSEQ multiplex PCR, and TCRdb's table has in-frame clones only and misses some. V, J and clone size are those of that table, while D and trimming were read from the DNA. Among some 170,000 clones, almost 80% were seen once, and the ten largest hold about 28%. This TCR derives from a woman in her 70s with acute or convalescent COVID-19. The sequencing input was peripheral blood. The rearrangement joins TRBV29-1 to TRBJ2-1; 12 nucleotides line up with TRBD2. CDR3 protein: CSVETSGRSNEQFF. The DNA of the CDR3 is TGCAGCGTTGAAACTAGCGGGAGGTCCAATGAGCAGTTCTTC.